Listed below are T cell receptor beta chains from one sample, sequenced in a study of T cells in Graves' hyperthyroidism and ophthalmopathy. TCRdb re-analysed the multiplex PCR reads in MiXCR, keeping a single row per CDR3 protein. The sample holds approximately 620,000 distinct CDR3 sequences, approximately 15% seen once. Sequenced: blood. Receptors were obtained from a woman in her twenties or thirties with Graves' hyperthyroidism that later progressed to Graves' ophthalmopathy. Each CDR3 is given with its conserved first and last residue. The D gene is left open where the match is weak.

J	D	V	CDR3
TRBJ2-7	.	TRBV5-1	CASSLSHEQYF
TRBJ2-2	.	TRBV6-2/TRBV6-3	CASSFALNTGELFF
TRBJ2-1	.	TRBV20-1	CSHELGGYNEQFF
TRBJ2-1	.	TRBV4-1	CASSHTGPASNEQFF
TRBJ1-1	TRBD1	TRBV20-1	CSAAKRGGNTEAFF
TRBJ1-5	.	TRBV29-1	CSATHAQDSNQPQHF
TRBJ2-1	.	TRBV29-1	CSVRLGGEQFF
TRBJ2-3	.	TRBV10-3	CAISRDPGADTQYF
TRBJ2-7	.	TRBV10-3	CAITTGAYEQYF
TRBJ2-3	.	TRBV5-1	CASSLDSRANTDTQYF
TRBJ2-7	.	TRBV29-1	CSVLVSPTFYEQYF
TRBJ2-3	TRBD1	TRBV28	CASRSGQDTDTQYF
TRBJ2-7	.	TRBV20-1	CSARDILRGAARGGGASYEQYF
TRBJ2-5	.	TRBV6-1	CASGRGQETQYF
TRBJ2-3	.	TRBV11-2	CASSLDLGIPYDTQYF
TRBJ2-4	TRBD1	TRBV6-2/TRBV6-3	CASSLRQGLAKNIQYF
TRBJ2-1	TRBD2	TRBV6-1	CASSLAGGWNEQFF
TRBJ2-3	TRBD1	TRBV4-1	CASSEDREARDTQYF
TRBJ1-1	TRBD1	TRBV12-3/TRBV12-4	CASSWRDRVGGRSFAEAFF
TRBJ2-3	TRBD2	TRBV18	CASSPPGGGSTDTQYF
TRBJ2-3	TRBD1	TRBV28	CASSSGGGTDTQYF
TRBJ1-5	.	TRBV24-1	CATSDTTGLLQHF
TRBJ2-1	.	TRBV19	CASSIVSRWIIGEQFF
TRBJ1-2	.	TRBV12-3/TRBV12-4	CASKSPGGAVYGYTF
TRBJ2-5	.	TRBV5-1	CASSLVVARTQYF